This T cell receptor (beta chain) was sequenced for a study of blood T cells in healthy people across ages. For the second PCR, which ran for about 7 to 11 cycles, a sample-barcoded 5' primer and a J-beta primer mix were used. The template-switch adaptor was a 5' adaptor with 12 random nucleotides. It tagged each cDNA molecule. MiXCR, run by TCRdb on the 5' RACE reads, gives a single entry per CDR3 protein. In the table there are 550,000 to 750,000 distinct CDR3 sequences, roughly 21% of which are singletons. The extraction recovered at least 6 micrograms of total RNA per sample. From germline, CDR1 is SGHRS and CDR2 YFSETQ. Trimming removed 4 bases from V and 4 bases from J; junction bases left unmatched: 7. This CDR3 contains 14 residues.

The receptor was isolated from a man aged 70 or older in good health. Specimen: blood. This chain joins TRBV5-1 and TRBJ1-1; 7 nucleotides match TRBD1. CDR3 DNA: TGCGCCAGCAGCCCCTGGACAGGAACCACTGAAGCTTTCTTT. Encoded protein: CASSPWTGTTEAFF.